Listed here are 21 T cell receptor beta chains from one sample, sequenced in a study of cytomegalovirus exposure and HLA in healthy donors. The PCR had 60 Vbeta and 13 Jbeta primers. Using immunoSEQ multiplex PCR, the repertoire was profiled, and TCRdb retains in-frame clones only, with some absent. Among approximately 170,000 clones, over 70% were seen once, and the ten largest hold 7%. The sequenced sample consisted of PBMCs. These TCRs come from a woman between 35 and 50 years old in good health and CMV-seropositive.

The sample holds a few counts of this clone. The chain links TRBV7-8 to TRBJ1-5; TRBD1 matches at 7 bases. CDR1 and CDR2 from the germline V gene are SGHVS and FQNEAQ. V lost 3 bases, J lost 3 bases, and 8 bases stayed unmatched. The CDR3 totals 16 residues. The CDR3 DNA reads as TGTGCCAGCAGCTTGAGACAGGGAAATATCAATCAGCCCCAGCATTTT. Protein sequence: CASSLRQGNINQPQHF.

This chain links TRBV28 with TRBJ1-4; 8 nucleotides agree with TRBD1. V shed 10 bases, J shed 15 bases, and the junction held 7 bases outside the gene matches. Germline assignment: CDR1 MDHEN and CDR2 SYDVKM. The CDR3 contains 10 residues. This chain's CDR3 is CATGTGLVFF. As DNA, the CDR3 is TGTGCCACCGGGACAGGTTTGGTGTTTTTT. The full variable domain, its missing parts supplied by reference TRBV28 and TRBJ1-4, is DVKVTQSSRYLVKRTGEKVFLECVQDMDHENMFWYRQDPGLGLRLIYFSYDVKMKEKGDIPEGYSVSREKKERFSLILESASTNQTSMYLCATGTGLVFFGSGTQLSVL.

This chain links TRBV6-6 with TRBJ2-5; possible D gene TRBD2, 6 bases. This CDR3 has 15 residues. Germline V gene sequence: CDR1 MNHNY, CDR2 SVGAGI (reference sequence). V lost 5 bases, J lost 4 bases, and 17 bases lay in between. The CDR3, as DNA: TGTGCCAGCAGTAAAAACGCGGGGCGAGGAGAGACCCAGTACTTC. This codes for CASSKNAGRGETQYF.

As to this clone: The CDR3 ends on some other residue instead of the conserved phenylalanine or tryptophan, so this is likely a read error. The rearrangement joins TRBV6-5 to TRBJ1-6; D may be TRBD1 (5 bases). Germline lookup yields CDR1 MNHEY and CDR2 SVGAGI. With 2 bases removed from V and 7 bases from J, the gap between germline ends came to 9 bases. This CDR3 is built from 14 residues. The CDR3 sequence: CASSYQGQNSPLHL. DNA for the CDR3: TGTGCCAGCAGTTACCAGGGTCAGAATTCACCCCTCCACCTT.

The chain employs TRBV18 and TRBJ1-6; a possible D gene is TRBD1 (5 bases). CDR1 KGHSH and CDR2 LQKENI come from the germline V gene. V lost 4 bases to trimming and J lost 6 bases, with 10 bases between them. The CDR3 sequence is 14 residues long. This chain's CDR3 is CASSLQDTNSPLHF. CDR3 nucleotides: TGTGCCAGCTCACTCCAGGACACTAATTCACCCCTCCACTTT.

The CDR3 region has the DNA TGTGCCAGCCACCCCGATGCCCCCACGCGGAACACTGAAGCTTTCTTT. It codes for CASHPDAPTRNTEAFF. The rearrangement joins TRBV6-4 to TRBJ1-1; D is unresolved. Deletions cut 8 bases from V and 1 base from J, with 20 bases between. This CDR3 has 16 amino acids. Germline values: CDR1 MRHNA, CDR2 SNTAGT.

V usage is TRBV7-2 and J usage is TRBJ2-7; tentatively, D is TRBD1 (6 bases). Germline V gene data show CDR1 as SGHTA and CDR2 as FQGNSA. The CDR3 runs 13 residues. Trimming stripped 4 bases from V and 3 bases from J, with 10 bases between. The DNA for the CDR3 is TGTGCCAGCAGCTATACAGGGAGCTACGAGCAGTACTTC. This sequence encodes CASSYTGSYEQYF.

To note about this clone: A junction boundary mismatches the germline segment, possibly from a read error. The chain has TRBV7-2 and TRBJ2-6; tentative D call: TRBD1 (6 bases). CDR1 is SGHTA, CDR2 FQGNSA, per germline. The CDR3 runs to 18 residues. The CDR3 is CASSLRSGPGLGANGLTF. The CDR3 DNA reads TGTGCCAGCAGCTTAAGGAGCGGACCCGGGTTGGGGGCCAACGGCCTGACTTTC.

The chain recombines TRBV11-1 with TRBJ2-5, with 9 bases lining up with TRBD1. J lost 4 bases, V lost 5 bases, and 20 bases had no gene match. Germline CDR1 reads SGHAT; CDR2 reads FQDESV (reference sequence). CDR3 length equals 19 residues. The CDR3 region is CASSNPYRTGAPLSETQYF. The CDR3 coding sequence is TGTGCCAGCAGCAACCCATACCGGACAGGGGCGCCCTTGTCAGAGACCCAGTACTTC.

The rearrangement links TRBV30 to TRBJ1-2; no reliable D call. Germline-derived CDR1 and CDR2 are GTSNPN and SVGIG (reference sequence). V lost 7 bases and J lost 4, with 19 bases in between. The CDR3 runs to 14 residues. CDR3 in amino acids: CASTLAPGGYGYTF. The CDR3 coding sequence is TGTGCCTCGACTCTAGCGCCGGGTGGCTATGGCTACACCTTC. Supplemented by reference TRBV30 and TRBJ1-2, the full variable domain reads SQTIHQWPATLVQPVGSPLSLECTVEGTSNPNLYWYRQAAGRGLQLLFYSVGIGQISSEVPQNLSASRPQDRQFILSSKKLLLSDSGFYLCASTLAPGGYGYTFGSGTRLTVV.

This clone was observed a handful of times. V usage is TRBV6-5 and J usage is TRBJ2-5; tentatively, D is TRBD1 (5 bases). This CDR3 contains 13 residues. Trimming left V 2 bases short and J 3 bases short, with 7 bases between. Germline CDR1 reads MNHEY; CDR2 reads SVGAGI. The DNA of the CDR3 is TGTGCCAGCAGTTACACAGGCGAAGAGACCCAGTACTTC. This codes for CASSYTGEETQYF.

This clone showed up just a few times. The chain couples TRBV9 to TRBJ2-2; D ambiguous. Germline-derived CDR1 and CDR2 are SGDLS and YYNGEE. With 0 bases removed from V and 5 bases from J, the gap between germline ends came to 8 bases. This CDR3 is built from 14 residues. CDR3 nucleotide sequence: TGTGCCAGCAGCGTAGCTCCACTGACCGGGGAGCTGTTTTTT. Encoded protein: CASSVAPLTGELFF.

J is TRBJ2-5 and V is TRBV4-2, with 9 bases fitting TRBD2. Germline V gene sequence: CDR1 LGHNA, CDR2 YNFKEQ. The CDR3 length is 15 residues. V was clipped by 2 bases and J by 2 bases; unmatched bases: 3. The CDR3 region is CASSQIAGGQETQYF. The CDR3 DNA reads TGTGCCAGCAGCCAAATTGCGGGGGGGCAAGAGACCCAGTACTTC.

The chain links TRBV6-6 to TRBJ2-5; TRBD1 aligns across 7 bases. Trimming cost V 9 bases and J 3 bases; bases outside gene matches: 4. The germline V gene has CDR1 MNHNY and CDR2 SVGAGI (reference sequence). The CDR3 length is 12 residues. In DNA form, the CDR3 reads TGTGCCAGTACAGGGGTGGAAGAGACCCAGTACTTC. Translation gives CASTGVEETQYF.

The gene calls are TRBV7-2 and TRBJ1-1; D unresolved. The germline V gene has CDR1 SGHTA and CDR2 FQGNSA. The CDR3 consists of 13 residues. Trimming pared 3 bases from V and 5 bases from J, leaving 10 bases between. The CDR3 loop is CASSFLSVTEAFF. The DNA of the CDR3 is TGTGCCAGCAGCTTCCTTAGCGTAACTGAAGCTTTCTTT.

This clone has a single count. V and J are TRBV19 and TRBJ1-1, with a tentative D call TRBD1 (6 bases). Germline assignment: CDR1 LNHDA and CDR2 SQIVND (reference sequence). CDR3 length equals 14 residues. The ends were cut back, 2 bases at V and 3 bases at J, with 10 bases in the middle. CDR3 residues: CASSIQGQYTEAFF. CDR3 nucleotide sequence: TGTGCCAGTAGTATACAGGGGCAGTACACTGAAGCTTTCTTT.

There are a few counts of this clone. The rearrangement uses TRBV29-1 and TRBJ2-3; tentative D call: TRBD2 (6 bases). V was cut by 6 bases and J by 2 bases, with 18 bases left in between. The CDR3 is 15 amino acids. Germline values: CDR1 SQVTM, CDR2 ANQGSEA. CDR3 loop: CSVVNRDSPTDTQYF. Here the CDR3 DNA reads TGCAGCGTCGTAAACCGGGACTCCCCCACAGATACGCAGTATTTT.

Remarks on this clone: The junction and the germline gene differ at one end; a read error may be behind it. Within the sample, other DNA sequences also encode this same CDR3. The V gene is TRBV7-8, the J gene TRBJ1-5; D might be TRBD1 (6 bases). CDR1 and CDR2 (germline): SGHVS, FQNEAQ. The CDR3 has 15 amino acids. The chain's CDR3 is CASSPTTGYNQPQHF. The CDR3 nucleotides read TGCGCCAGCAGCCCAACGACAGGATACAATCAGCCCCAGCATTTT.

The CDR3 reads CASSKVRCGGAYRLAKNIQYF. Written as DNA, the CDR3 is TGTGCCAGCAGCAAAGTCCGATGCGGGGGGGCATATCGGTTGGCCAAAAACATTCAGTACTTC. This sequence joins TRBV21-1 and TRBJ2-4; the table's D call, TRBD2, has no DNA check behind it. TRBV21-1 is deemed a pseudogene. This CDR3 is built from 21 residues.

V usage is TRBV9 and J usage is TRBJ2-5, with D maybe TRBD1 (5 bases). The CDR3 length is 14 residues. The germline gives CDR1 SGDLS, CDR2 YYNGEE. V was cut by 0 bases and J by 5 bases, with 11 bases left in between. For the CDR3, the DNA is TGTGCCAGCAGCGTAGGACAGCCCTCGGAGACCCAGTACTTC. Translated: CASSVGQPSETQYF.

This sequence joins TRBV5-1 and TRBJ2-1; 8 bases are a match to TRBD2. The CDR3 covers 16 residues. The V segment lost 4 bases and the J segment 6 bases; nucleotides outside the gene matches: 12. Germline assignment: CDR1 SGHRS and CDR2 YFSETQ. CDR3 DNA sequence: TGCGCCAGCAGCCCTTTTTCTAGCGGGTACTCCAATGAGCAGTTCTTC. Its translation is CASSPFSSGYSNEQFF.